This T cell receptor (beta chain) was profiled in a study of cytomegalovirus exposure and HLA in healthy donors. Looking at the study overall: Roughly 180 million T cells yielded 90 million to 130 million unique TCR beta sequences, as an earlier analysis found.

Worth noting for this clone: Its antigen is unknown.

Findings of the study overall: More clonal expansion characterized HLA-associated TCR beta chains than equally common others in a later analysis. Exclusion applied to some V segments, including TRBV6-2 and TRBV6-3, as they were indistinguishable. A later analysis found TCR association rates differed by HLA locus, highest for DRB1 and lowest for HLA-C.

The PCR was carried out with 60 Vbeta primers and 13 Jbeta primers. Profiling relied on immunoSEQ multiplex PCR, and the TCRdb table lists in-frame clones only, not all of them. The repertoire shows approximately 40,000 clones; the top ten hold more than 4.5%. V shed 0 bases and J shed 2 bases, with 8 bases lying between them. Per germline, CDR1 SGHDT and CDR2 YYEEEE. The CDR3 has 15 residues. The source of this sequence is a human donor in good health. The sample consisted of PBMCs. The gene calls are TRBV5-6 and TRBJ1-4; a possible D gene is TRBD1 (6 bases). In nucleotides, the CDR3 is TGTGCCAGCAGCTTGGAGAGGGGGACTAATGAAAAACTGTTTTTT. This gives the protein CASSLERGTNEKLFF.